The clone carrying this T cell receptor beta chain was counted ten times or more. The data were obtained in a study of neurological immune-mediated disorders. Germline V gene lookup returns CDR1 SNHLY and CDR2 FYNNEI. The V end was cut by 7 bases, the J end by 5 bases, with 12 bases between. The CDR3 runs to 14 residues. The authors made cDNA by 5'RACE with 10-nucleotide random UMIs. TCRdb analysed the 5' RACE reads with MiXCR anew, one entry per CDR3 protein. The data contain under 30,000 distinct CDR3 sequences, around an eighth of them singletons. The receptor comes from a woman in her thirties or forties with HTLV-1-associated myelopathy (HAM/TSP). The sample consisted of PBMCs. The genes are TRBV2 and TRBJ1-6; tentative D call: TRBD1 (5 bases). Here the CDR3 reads CASTQGRDNSPLHF. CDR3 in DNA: TGTGCCAGCACCCAGGGTAGGGATAATTCACCCCTCCACTTT.